This T cell receptor beta chain was obtained from a study of a mutant IDH1 vaccine in newly diagnosed glioma. Produced via immunoSEQ multiplex PCR; TCRdb's table is partial and in-frame only. This sample yields 20,000 to 25,000 clones, of which roughly 86% are seen a single time; 5% to 7% belongs to the top ten. As for time point: week 11, during vaccination. In every dose of vaccine, 300 ug of mutant IDH1 20-mer peptide was given alongside topical imiquimod. The V and J ends lost 4 bases and 4 bases, in that order; junction bases with no gene match: 2. The CDR3 runs to 14 residues. CDR1 is SEHNR, CDR2 FQNEAQ, per germline (reference sequence). Study observations and caveats: Immune responses induced by the vaccine were seen in 93.3% of patients, spanning multiple MHC alleles.

A remark on this clone: Its antigen is unknown.

The J gene is TRBJ1-5, the V gene TRBV7-9; 9 positions agree with TRBD1. This receptor was obtained from a woman in her thirties or forties with glioma. The sample in question was PBMCs, obtained from a glioma patient whose treatment included an IDH1 peptide vaccine. The CDR3 DNA reads TGTGCCAGCAGCTGGGGACAGGGAAATCAGCCCCAGCATTTT. Protein: CASSWGQGNQPQHF.